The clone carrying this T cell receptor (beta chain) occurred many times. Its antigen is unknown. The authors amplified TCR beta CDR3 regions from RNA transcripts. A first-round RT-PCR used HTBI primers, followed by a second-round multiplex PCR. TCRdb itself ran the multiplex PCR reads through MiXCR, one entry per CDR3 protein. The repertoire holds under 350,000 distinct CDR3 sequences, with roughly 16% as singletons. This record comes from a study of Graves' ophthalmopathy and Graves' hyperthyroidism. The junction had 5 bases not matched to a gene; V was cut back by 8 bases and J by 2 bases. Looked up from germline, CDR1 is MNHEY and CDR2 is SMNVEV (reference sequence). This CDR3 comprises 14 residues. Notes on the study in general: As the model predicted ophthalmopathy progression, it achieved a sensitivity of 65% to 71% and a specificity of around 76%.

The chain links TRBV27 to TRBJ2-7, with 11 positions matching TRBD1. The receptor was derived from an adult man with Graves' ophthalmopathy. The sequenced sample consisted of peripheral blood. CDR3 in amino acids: CASGSGQGAYEQYF. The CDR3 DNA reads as TGTGCCAGCGGATCGGGACAGGGGGCCTACGAGCAGTACTTC.